What follows is one TCR beta chain and its context. Its target is unknown. Regarding treatment: oral pan-JAK inhibitor, 5-10 mg twice daily. Lesional scalp tissue (obtained by punch biopsy) and peripheral blood were collected from alopecia areata patients. V was shortened by 2 bases and J by 5 bases, with 12 bases between the two germline ends. Germline V gives CDR1 MNHGY, CDR2 SVAAGI. The CDR3 is 14 amino acids. The data were obtained in a study of CD8+ T cells in alopecia areata. Looking at the study overall: Treated patients took oral tofacitinib at 5 to 10 mg twice daily. The study, taken as a whole, reports: Sharing of TCR sequences between patients (possibly for HLA-related reasons) was less clear than in mice. In blood and scalp, many expanded lesional clones persisted during tofacitinib.

Extracted RNA was reverse transcribed, and the resulting cDNA served as sequencing template. Using immunoSEQ multiplex PCR, the repertoire was profiled, and TCRdb retains in-frame clones only, with some absent. Of 120,000 to 150,000 clones in the sample, 86% were seen once. This clonotype was obtained from a human donor with alopecia areata. The rearrangement links TRBV6-9 to TRBJ1-2; D perhaps matches TRBD1 (5 bases). Specimen: CD8+ T cells sorted from blood, collected at week 4, from a patient treated with tofacitinib. The CDR3 sequence: CASSYRRGAYGYTF. CDR3 bases: TGTGCCAGCAGTTATCGCCGGGGCGCATATGGCTACACCTTC.